Following are 3 T cell receptor beta chains from one sample sequenced in a study of T cells in Graves' hyperthyroidism and ophthalmopathy. Using RNA transcripts as the source, TCR beta CDR3 regions were amplified. The study used the HTBI primer set for a first-round RT-PCR of the TCR CDR3. TCRdb re-called the multiplex PCR reads through MiXCR, storing one row per CDR3 protein. The repertoire holds about 740,000 distinct CDR3 sequences, with about 14% as singletons. The sample comprised blood. The source is a woman under 30 with Graves' hyperthyroidism.

In its sample, this clonotype was seen a few times. The rearrangement uses TRBV28 and TRBJ2-3, with D possibly matching TRBD2 (6 bases). The V gene lost 6 bases and the J gene lost 8 bases, with 18 bases spanning the gap. The V gene's germline CDR1 is MDHEN and CDR2 SYDVKM. The length of the CDR3 is 14 residues. Here the CDR3 reads CASSAGFDVGTQYF. The CDR3 DNA is TGTGCCAGCAGCGCGGGGTTCGATGTAGGTACGCAGTATTTT.

This clonotype came up many times. The V call is TRBV28, the J call TRBJ2-5; no clear D. CDR3 length: 15 residues. With 1 base removed from V and 5 bases from J, the gap between germline ends came to 14 bases. Looked up from germline, CDR1 is MDHEN and CDR2 is SYDVKM. This CDR3 is CASSLSLGQSETQYF. The CDR3 DNA sequence: TGTGCCAGCAGTTTATCCCTGGGCCAGAGTGAGACCCAGTACTTC.

The genes are TRBV28 and TRBJ2-7, with D perhaps matching TRBD1 (6 bases). The V gene's germline CDR1 is MDHEN and CDR2 SYDVKM. Trimming took off 9 bases at V and 3 bases at J, with 18 bases between the two ends. The CDR3 covers 14 residues. CDR3 coding DNA: TGTGCCAGACTAACGGGTGGGACACACTACGAGCAGTACTTC. This encodes CARLTGGTHYEQYF.